Each of the 6 T cell receptor beta chains below was sequenced from the same sample in a study of relationships among human T cell subsets. The CD45RA-negative fraction was bead-selected with anti-CD45RO to obtain memory T cells. From mRNA, alpha and beta CDR3 regions were amplified using semiquantitative ARM-PCR. ARM-PCR used tagged nested gene-specific primers, then communal superprimers for exponential amplification. Each CDR3 protein gets one entry after TCRdb re-called the multiplex PCR reads with MiXCR. Here the sample spans 7,000 to 9,500 distinct CDR3 sequences, around 52% being singletons. Sequenced material: memory T cells sorted from blood. These receptors were taken from a man in his forties in good health.

The chain uses TRBV4-2 and TRBJ2-1, with D perhaps matching TRBD1 or TRBD2 (5 bases each). The germline V and J ends were trimmed by 1 base and 5 bases, with 9 bases remaining between them. CDR1 and CDR2 (germline): LGHNA, YNFKEQ. This CDR3 spans 14 amino acids. As DNA, the CDR3 is TGTGCCAGCAGCCAAGGACGGGGCAACAATGAGCAGTTCTTC. Its translation is CASSQGRGNNEQFF.

This clonotype was seen only a few times. In nucleotides, the CDR3 is TGTGCCAGTAGCCCGACAGAGTACCAAGAGACCCAGTACTTC. Translating gives CASSPTEYQETQYF. The J gene is TRBJ2-5, the V gene TRBV19, with D perhaps TRBD1 (5 bases). The CDR3 totals 14 residues. Looked up from germline, CDR1 is LNHDA and CDR2 is SQIVND (reference sequence). V lost 6 bases to trimming and J lost 0 bases, with 11 bases between them.

This clonotype was detected a few times. The chain recombines TRBV28 with TRBJ1-1; maybe TRBD1 (6 bases). Trimming took off 3 bases at V and 7 bases at J, with 12 bases between the two ends. The CDR3 covers 13 residues. Germline CDR1 reads MDHEN; CDR2 reads SYDVKM. The chain's CDR3 is CASSLTGRGEAFF. The CDR3 DNA reads TGTGCCAGCAGTTTGACAGGAAGGGGTGAAGCTTTCTTT.

CDR3 protein: CASSEADTQYF. In DNA, the CDR3 is TGTGCCAGCAGCGAGGCAGATACGCAGTATTTT. This chain connects TRBV11-2 to TRBJ2-3, with D unresolved. CDR3 length equals 11 residues. Trimming stripped 5 bases from V and 4 bases from J, with 4 bases between. CDR1 SGHAT and CDR2 FQNNGV come from the germline V gene. Supplemented by reference TRBV11-2 and TRBJ2-3, the full variable domain reads EAGVAQSPRYKIIEKRQSVAFWCNPISGHATLYWYQQILGQGPKLLIQFQNNGVVDDSQLPKDRFSAERLKGVDSTLKIQPAKLEDSAVYLCASSEADTQYFGPGTRLTVL.

The chain carries TRBV24-1 and TRBJ1-5; 7 bases agree with TRBD1. The CDR3 loop spans 15 amino acids. V lost 3 bases, J lost 2 bases, and 3 bases stayed unmatched. Germline V gene data show CDR1 as KGHDR and CDR2 as SFDVKD. The DNA for the CDR3 is TGTGCCACCAGTGATCGGACAGGCGGCAATCAGCCCCAGCATTTT. Protein: CATSDRTGGNQPQHF.

J is TRBJ2-3 and V is TRBV5-1; D gene unclear. V gave up 0 bases and J gave up 5 bases, with 13 bases separating them. This CDR3 region has 15 residues. Germline CDR1 SGHRS, CDR2 YFSETQ. CDR3 in amino acids: CASSLANTGGDTQYF. The CDR3 DNA follows: TGCGCCAGCAGCTTGGCCAATACGGGCGGAGATACGCAGTATTTT.